These 7 T cell receptor beta chains share one sample of origin, sequenced in a study of HIV-infected children after antiretroviral therapy interruption. Unique molecular identifiers were included in an RNA-based 3' RACE TCR library. TCRdb reanalysed the 3' RACE reads using MiXCR and keeps one entry per CDR3 protein. This sample has some 51,000 distinct CDR3 sequences; roughly 4.5% occur once, and the top ten carry about 0.7%. Noted treatment: PENTA 11 planned treatment interruption arm or continuous ART arm. Sequencing was performed on CD45RA+ CD4+ T cells from PBMCs, pooled from several time points, taken from a donor given antiretroviral therapy, either interrupted or continuous. Documented subset: naive CD4+ CD45RA+ CD45RO- T cells. All receptors come from a pool of human donors with HIV.

This clonotype was seen a handful of times. The rearrangement links TRBV20-1 to TRBJ1-4, with D unclear. Trimming took 7 bases from V and 1 from J, leaving 10 bases between them. Germline V gene sequence: CDR1 DFQATT, CDR2 SNEGSKA (reference sequence). The CDR3 loop spans 13 amino acids. DNA of the CDR3: TGCAGTGTCTTGGGTTTAACTAATGAAAAACTGTTTTTT. This codes for CSVLGLTNEKLFF.

The chain joins TRBV19 to TRBJ2-1, with D tentatively TRBD1 (6 bases). Trimming took 5 bases from V and 7 from J, leaving 15 bases between them. Germline CDR1 is LNHDA and CDR2 is SQIVND (reference sequence). The CDR3 covers 14 residues. CDR3 DNA sequence: TGTGCCAGTAGTCGACCCGGGGACACGAATGAGCAGTTCTTC. Translating it yields CASSRPGDTNEQFF.

This clonotype was detected ten times or more. This chain links TRBV6-1 with TRBJ2-1; 9 nucleotides align to TRBD2. The CDR3 sequence is 17 residues long. CDR1 is MNHNS, CDR2 SASEGT, per germline. The V and J ends lost 0 bases and 7 bases, in that order; junction bases with no gene match: 10. DNA of the CDR3: TGTGCCAGCAGTGAAGCATGGTCTAGCGGGGCAAGGAATGAGCAGTTCTTC. Its translation is CASSEAWSSGARNEQFF.

This clonotype showed up many times. J is TRBJ1-1 and V is TRBV7-8; 7 nucleotides match TRBD1. The ends lost 4 bases at V and 5 bases at J; junction bases unmatched: 10. The CDR3 sequence is 15 residues long. Per the germline V gene, CDR1 is SGHVS and CDR2 is FQNEAQ. CDR3 in amino acids: CASSSTGRVATEAFF. CDR3 sequence (DNA): TGTGCCAGCAGCTCGACAGGGAGAGTAGCGACTGAAGCTTTCTTT.

The table lists this clonotype with many counts. The chain is built from TRBV28 and TRBJ1-1; perhaps TRBD1 as D (6 bases). This CDR3 is built from 9 residues. Trimming removed 8 bases from V and 8 bases from J, with 6 bases in between. Looked up from germline, CDR1 is MDHEN and CDR2 is SYDVKM. Here the CDR3 DNA reads TGTGCCAGCGGACAGGAAGCTTTCTTT. Its protein product is CASGQEAFF.

This clonotype has a count of ten or more. J is TRBJ2-1 and V is TRBV10-1, with 8 bases fitting TRBD1. From germline, CDR1 is WNHNN and CDR2 SYGVQD (reference sequence). The CDR3 runs 15 residues. V shed 4 bases, J shed 8 bases, and the junction held 10 bases outside the gene matches. CDR3 in amino acids: CASSVDRGLFDEQFF. Written as DNA, the CDR3 is TGCGCCAGCAGTGTCGACAGGGGACTGTTCGATGAGCAGTTCTTC.

This clonotype showed up just a few times. CDR3 sequence reads: CASSTPGGIYEQYF. The DNA for the CDR3 is TGTGCCAGCAGTACACCCGGGGGGATCTACGAGCAGTACTTC. The chain has TRBV6-1 and TRBJ2-7, with 7 bases aligning to TRBD2. Losses at the gene ends were 5 bases for V and 3 bases for J; bases not matched to a gene: 7. The germline V gene encodes CDR1 MNHNS and CDR2 SASEGT. The CDR3 is 14 residues long.